A single sample gave rise to the 25 T cell receptor beta chains below, sequenced in a study of cytomegalovirus exposure and HLA in healthy donors. Primers included in the PCR were 60 Vbeta and 13 Jbeta primers. Clones were sequenced by immunoSEQ multiplex PCR, and TCRdb holds only the in-frame ones, with some missing. In the table there are approximately 200,000 clones, 81% of which are singletons. The sequencing sample was made of PBMCs. The receptors stem from a woman aged 18 to 35 in good health and CMV-seropositive.

This chain uses TRBV5-1 with TRBJ2-2, with D perhaps TRBD1 (5 bases). The CDR3 contains 15 residues. Trimming took off 3 bases at V and 3 bases at J, with 12 bases between the two ends. The germline V gene has CDR1 SGHRS and CDR2 YFSETQ. CDR3 DNA: TGCGCCAGCAGCTCACAGGCGACGGACACCGGGGAGCTGTTTTTT. It translates to CASSSQATDTGELFF.

This rearrangement joins TRBV7-3 to TRBJ2-3; D is possibly TRBD2 (5 bases). The CDR3 runs to 15 residues. Germline-derived CDR1 and CDR2 are SGHTA and FQGTGA. V was pared by 4 bases and J by 2 bases, with 13 bases between. CDR3 sequence (DNA): TGTGCCAGCAGCTCGTCTGGCGGGTTCACAGATACGCAGTATTTT. Amino acid sequence: CASSSSGGFTDTQYF.

This clone occurred a few times. The rearrangement uses TRBV4-1 and TRBJ2-7, with 9 positions matching TRBD2. V trimming: 4 bases; J trimming: 7 bases; junction bases outside the gene matches: 5. Germline V CDR1 and CDR2: MGHRA, YSYEKL. This CDR3 has 13 residues. The CDR3 sequence is CASSPRLAEEQYF. CDR3 coding DNA: TGCGCCAGCAGCCCCCGACTAGCGGAGGAGCAGTACTTC.

The rearrangement uses TRBV19 and TRBJ2-1; 9 positions match TRBD2. Trimming took 8 bases from V and 7 from J; bases not matched to a gene: 18. This CDR3 is 17 amino acids long. Germline CDR1 reads LNHDA; CDR2 reads SQIVND (reference sequence). CDR3 in DNA: TGTGCCAGTGGTGTAGGAGCGGGGACTAGCTTCATAAATGAGCAGTTCTTC. Translated: CASGVGAGTSFINEQFF. The full variable domain, rest sourced from reference TRBV19 and TRBJ2-1, is DGGITQSPKYLFRKEGQNVTLSCEQNLNHDAMYWYRQDPGQGLRLIYYSQIVNDFQKGDIAEGYSVSREKKESFPLTVTSAQKNPTAFYLCASGVGAGTSFINEQFFGPGTRLTVL.

The chain joins TRBV2 to TRBJ1-2; D gene uncertain. The germline gives CDR1 SNHLY, CDR2 FYNNEI. The CDR3 length is 13 residues. Trimming removed 6 bases from V and 8 bases from J, with 16 bases in between. CDR3 sequence (DNA): TGTGCCAGCAGGAGTCAACAGCTTCCGGGCTACACCTTC. The encoded protein is CASRSQQLPGYTF.

V is TRBV7-2 and J is TRBJ2-7; 9 bases match TRBD2. There are 15 residues in the CDR3. CDR1 is SGHTA and CDR2 is FQGNSA in the germline V gene. V shed 3 bases and J 6 bases; nucleotides not matched to a gene: 9. The CDR3 spells CASSLRAGGPSEQYF. CDR3 coding DNA: TGTGCCAGCAGCTTGAGGGCGGGGGGGCCTAGCGAGCAGTACTTC.

The V gene is TRBV5-1, the J gene TRBJ1-1, with a weak D call TRBD1 (5 bases). Trimming removed 0 bases from V and 10 bases from J, with 22 bases in between. Germline CDR1 SGHRS, CDR2 YFSETQ. The CDR3 is 16 amino acids. Here the CDR3 reads CASSLEGNTDTTGAFF. The CDR3 DNA follows: TGCGCCAGCAGCTTGGAGGGGAACACTGACACGACGGGAGCTTTCTTT.

The chain carries TRBV29-1 and TRBJ1-5, with 7 bases fitting TRBD1. V lost 3 bases, J lost 3 bases, and 5 bases stayed unmatched. The CDR3 length is 14 residues. Germline CDR1 is SQVTM and CDR2 is ANQGSEA. CDR3: CSVETGQLNQPQHF. The CDR3 region has the DNA TGCAGCGTTGAGACGGGACAGCTCAATCAGCCCCAGCATTTT. Based on the CDR3 plus reference TRBV29-1 and TRBJ1-5, the full variable domain is SAVISQKPSRDICQRGTSLTIQCQVDSQVTMMFWYRQQPGQSLTLIATANQGSEATYESGFVIDKFPISRPNLTFSTLTVSNMSPEDSSIYLCSVETGQLNQPQHFGDGTRLSIL.

The chain combines TRBV2 with TRBJ1-2, with TRBD1 matching 7 bases. CDR1 SNHLY and CDR2 FYNNEI come from the germline V gene. This CDR3 spans 15 amino acids. V lost 4 bases and J lost 7; bases outside the gene matches: 12. The CDR3 protein is CASSGQGKVSGGYTF. CDR3 bases: TGTGCCAGCAGTGGACAGGGCAAGGTATCGGGTGGCTACACCTTC.

The V call is TRBV9, the J call TRBJ1-5; 8 nucleotides line up with TRBD1. Germline CDR1 SGDLS, CDR2 YYNGEE. The CDR3 covers 16 residues. Trimming cost V 4 bases and J 5 bases; bases outside gene matches: 11. The CDR3 reads CASSPGQGGSHQPQHF. The CDR3 nucleotides read TGTGCCAGCAGCCCAGGACAGGGAGGTTCACATCAGCCCCAGCATTTT.

This chain connects TRBV11-2 to TRBJ2-5; 8 nucleotides match TRBD2. J gave up 2 bases and V 4 bases, and 0 bases lay outside the gene matches. Germline V gives CDR1 SGHAT, CDR2 FQNNGV. The CDR3 has 13 residues. Here the CDR3 DNA reads TGTGCCAGCAGCTCGGGGGGGCAAGAGACCCAGTACTTC. This gives the protein CASSSGGQETQYF.

V gene TRBV11-3 combines with J gene TRBJ2-5; D is unclear. V gave up 3 bases and J gave up 5 bases, with 10 bases separating them. This CDR3 has 13 residues. CDR1 and CDR2 (germline): SGHNT, YENEEA. Here the CDR3 reads CASSFSRSETQYF. DNA for the CDR3: TGTGCCAGCAGCTTCTCCAGGTCTGAGACCCAGTACTTC.

The chain couples TRBV7-9 to TRBJ2-5; 9 nucleotides match TRBD1. With the DNA end fitting TRBJ2-7 better, the J assignment may be wrong. Germline CDR1 SEHNR, CDR2 FQNEAQ (reference sequence). The CDR3 is 14 amino acids. CDR3 DNA: TGTGCCAGCAGCTTAGGGACAGGGGTCTACGAGCAGTACTTC. Its protein product is CASSLGTGVYEQYF.

This clone appeared once. This chain uses TRBV29-1 with TRBJ1-1; 8 bases line up with TRBD1. Germline V lookup: CDR1 SQVTM, CDR2 ANQGSEA. This CDR3 has 15 residues. Losses at the gene ends were 0 bases for V and 1 base for J; bases not matched to a gene: 4. The CDR3 loop is CSVEDIGTGNTEAFF. As DNA, the CDR3 is TGCAGCGTTGAAGATATCGGGACAGGGAACACTGAAGCTTTCTTT. The whole variable domain, filled in from reference TRBV29-1 and TRBJ1-1, reads SAVISQKPSRDICQRGTSLTIQCQVDSQVTMMFWYRQQPGQSLTLIATANQGSEATYESGFVIDKFPISRPNLTFSTLTVSNMSPEDSSIYLCSVEDIGTGNTEAFFGQGTRLTVV.

The chain recombines TRBV7-9 with TRBJ2-5, with 11 nucleotides matching TRBD1. Germline V gene lookup returns CDR1 SEHNR and CDR2 FQNEAQ (reference sequence). This CDR3 contains 15 residues. V shed 8 bases and J 5 bases; nucleotides not matched to a gene: 10. CDR3 residues: CASGRRTGGGETQYF. As DNA, the CDR3 is TGTGCCAGCGGGCGGCGGACAGGGGGCGGGGAGACCCAGTACTTC.

The rearrangement joins TRBV7-3 to TRBJ1-1; D remains ambiguous. Germline V gene sequence: CDR1 SGHTA, CDR2 FQGTGA. The V end was cut by 3 bases, the J end by 0 bases, with 5 bases between. There are 13 residues in the CDR3. CDR3 sequence: CASSFNMNTEAFF. The DNA for the CDR3 is TGTGCCAGCAGCTTTAACATGAACACTGAAGCTTTCTTT.

The rearrangement links TRBV28 to TRBJ1-2; D not certain. Germline V gene sequence: CDR1 MDHEN, CDR2 SYDVKM. The germline V and J ends were trimmed by 2 bases and 0 bases, with 7 bases remaining between them. The CDR3 has 14 residues. The CDR3 nucleotides are TGTGCCAGCAGTTTACCGTCGGCTAACTATGGCTACACCTTC. It is translated as CASSLPSANYGYTF.

The chain uses TRBV19 and TRBJ2-1; 9 positions match TRBD2. This CDR3 comprises 16 residues. Germline V gene data show CDR1 as LNHDA and CDR2 as SQIVND (reference sequence). The trim removed 0 bases at V and 4 bases at J, leaving 4 bases unmatched. Written as DNA, the CDR3 is TGTGCCAGTAGTATAGACGCTAGCGGGGTTTACAATGAGCAGTTCTTC. Translating it yields CASSIDASGVYNEQFF.

The V and J genes are TRBV2 and TRBJ1-1; tentatively, D is TRBD1 (6 bases). Trimming stripped 8 bases from V and 1 base from J, with 14 bases between. The germline V gene has CDR1 SNHLY and CDR2 FYNNEI. The CDR3 is 14 residues long. Here the CDR3 DNA reads TGTGCCAGCTCACCGGGACAAGCGAACACTGAAGCTTTCTTT. This sequence encodes CASSPGQANTEAFF.

The gene calls are TRBV18 and TRBJ2-5; the D gene is possibly TRBD2 (6 bases). Germline CDR1 reads KGHSH; CDR2 reads LQKENI. The CDR3 is 14 residues long. Trimming cost V 1 base and J 2 bases, with 8 bases left between them. The chain's CDR3 is CASSPQSGQETQYF. CDR3 bases: TGTGCCAGCTCACCACAAAGCGGGCAAGAGACCCAGTACTTC.

The genes are TRBV18 and TRBJ2-3, with 9 bases aligning to TRBD2. With V trimmed by 3 bases and J by 5 bases, 6 bases remained unmatched. Germline V gene data show CDR1 as KGHSH and CDR2 as LQKENI. The CDR3 totals 15 residues. The CDR3 loop is CASSPAAGGLDTQYF. The CDR3 DNA sequence: TGTGCCAGCTCACCCGCAGCGGGGGGCTTAGATACGCAGTATTTT.

This chain links TRBV7-9 with TRBJ2-5, with D uncertain. CDR1 and CDR2 (germline): SEHNR, FQNEAQ (reference sequence). Trimming took off 5 bases at V and 3 bases at J, with 4 bases between the two ends. The CDR3 runs to 11 residues. The CDR3 bases are TGTGCCAGCAGCGAGAAAGAGACCCAGTACTTC. Translated, it gives CASSEKETQYF.

The CDR3 nucleotides read TGTGCCAGTAGTATATCCGGGTTCGATCAGCCCCAGCATTTT. It yields the protein CASSISGFDQPQHF. V gene TRBV19 combines with J gene TRBJ1-5, with D unclear. Deletions cut 2 bases from V and 5 bases from J, with 10 bases between. Germline-derived CDR1 and CDR2 are LNHDA and SQIVND (reference sequence). CDR3 length: 14 amino acids.

V and J are TRBV9 and TRBJ1-2, with TRBD1 matching 8 bases. Trimming took 3 bases from V and 8 from J; bases not matched to a gene: 9. Per germline, CDR1 SGDLS and CDR2 YYNGEE. The CDR3 totals 14 residues. The CDR3 loop reads CASSANTGQVGYTF. The CDR3 bases are TGTGCCAGCAGCGCTAACACGGGACAGGTCGGCTACACCTTC.

The V call is TRBV5-4, the J call TRBJ2-5, with 11 positions matching TRBD2. Germline loops: CDR1 SGHNT, CDR2 YYREEE (reference sequence). The CDR3 sequence is 16 residues long. V trimming: 2 bases; J trimming: 2 bases; junction bases outside the gene matches: 5. CDR3 sequence reads: CASSFPLAGGQETQYF. The CDR3, as DNA: TGTGCCAGCAGCTTCCCCTTAGCGGGGGGGCAAGAGACCCAGTACTTC.